A single sample is the source of the 5 T cell receptor beta chains below, sequenced in a study of shared clonotypes between healthy human individuals. Some clones are missing from TCRdb's copy, which holds only in-frame ones; the method was immunoSEQ multiplex PCR. The data show 90,000 to 100,000 clones, around 43% seen once. Source material: PBMCs. The receptors here all came from a woman between 40 and 50 years old in good health. Some clones in this sample may be carry-over from other donors' samples.

The rearrangement joins TRBV20-1 to TRBJ1-5; D uncertain. V was shortened by 3 bases and J by 0 bases, with 0 bases between the two germline ends. The CDR3 covers 11 residues. The germline gives CDR1 DFQATT, CDR2 SNEGSKA (reference sequence). CDR3 sequence: CSASSNQPQHF. In nucleotides, the CDR3 is TGCAGTGCTAGTAGCAATCAGCCCCAGCATTTT.

A remark on this clone: Relative to the germline gene, one junction end is altered; a read error may explain this. The CDR3 protein is CASSRETGKEEKLFF. CDR3 coding DNA: TGCGCCAGCAGCCGAGAGACAGGGAAGGAAGAAAAACTGTTTTTT. V is TRBV5-5 and J is TRBJ1-4, with 7 positions matching TRBD1. This CDR3 region has 15 residues. Germline-derived CDR1 and CDR2 are SGHKS and YYEKEE (reference sequence). The complete variable domain, with remaining parts taken from reference TRBV5-5 and TRBJ1-4, reads DAGVTQSPTHLIKTRGQQVTLRCSPISGHKSVSWYQQVLGQGPQFIFQYYEKEERGRGNFPDRFSARQFPNYSSELNVNALLLGDSALYLCASSRETGKEEKLFFGSGTQLSVL.

Many counts were recorded for this clone. V is TRBV5-1 and J is TRBJ1-1, with TRBD1 as a possible D gene (5 bases). Germline V gene lookup returns CDR1 SGHRS and CDR2 YFSETQ. Trimming stripped 4 bases from V and 5 bases from J, with 15 bases between. The CDR3 runs 14 residues. Here the CDR3 reads CASSPTVGYTEAFF. The DNA for the CDR3 is TGCGCCAGCAGCCCGACAGTCGGGTATACTGAAGCTTTCTTT.

The CDR3 bases are TGCGCCAGCAGCGAATCAGGGGGGCCCCAGCATTTT. This encodes CASSESGGPQHF. The chain combines TRBV5-1 with TRBJ1-5, with 7 bases identical to TRBD1. V shed 4 bases, J shed 9 bases, and the junction held 4 bases outside the gene matches. The CDR3 is made up of 12 amino acids. Germline CDR1 SGHRS, CDR2 YFSETQ.

V gene TRBV28 combines with J gene TRBJ1-2; D gene uncertain. CDR3 length equals 15 residues. With 6 bases removed from V and 2 bases from J, the gap between germline ends came to 16 bases. From germline, CDR1 is MDHEN and CDR2 SYDVKM. This CDR3 reads CASSPTGVGNYGYTF. In DNA form, the CDR3 reads TGTGCCAGCAGCCCCACCGGGGTGGGGAACTATGGCTACACCTTC.